Listed below are T cell receptor beta chains from one sample, sequenced in a study of beta chain features in type 1 diabetes. The table came from immunoSEQ multiplex PCR; TCRdb's copy has only in-frame clones and leaves some out. The table has about 340,000 clones, approximately 8.2% seen once; the top ten hold around 0.44%. Sequencing input: central memory CD4+ T cells from blood. These receptors were taken from a woman in her late teens or twenties in good health. Both conserved end residues are part of each CDR3. A D gene is named only where the DNA matches it firmly. For some rows the clone size is stated as once, few or many, or as a class when expanded; others skip it.

>many|TRBV28|TRBJ1-1|-
TGTGCCAGCAGTTCCACAGGTGAAGCTTTCTTT
CASSSTGEAFF
>-|TRBV5-6|TRBJ2-1|TRBD1
TGTGCCAGCAGCTGGGGCCTCCGGGACAGTGACTACAATGAGCAGTTCTTC
CASSWGLRDSDYNEQFF
>few|TRBV7-2|TRBJ1-2|-
TGTGCCAGCAGCTTAGCAGGGAACGGCTACACCTTC
CASSLAGNGYTF
>-|TRBV6-6|TRBJ2-7|-
TGTGCCAGCAGTTCCCCCGTGATGGCAGCCTACGAGCAGTACTTC
CASSSPVMAAYEQYF
>few|TRBV20-1|TRBJ2-7|-
TGCAGTGCTCCCCTCATGAACGAGCAGTACTTC
CSAPLMNEQYF
>many|TRBV27|TRBJ2-7|-
TGTGCCAGCAGACGAGGCCGCTCCTACGAGCAGTACTTC
CASRRGRSYEQYF
>-|TRBV10-2|TRBJ2-5|TRBD2
TGCGCCAGCAGCGAAACCCGGGGGGCCCAGTACTTC
CASSETRGAQYF
>few|TRBV5-1|TRBJ1-3|-
TGCGCCAGCAGCTTGGGGACCGGGCTAAACACCATATATTTT
CASSLGTGLNTIYF
>few|TRBV7-2|TRBJ2-1|TRBD2
TGTGCCAGCAGTCCCCGGGGGGGCTACTACAATGAGCAGTTCTTC
CASSPRGGYYNEQFF
>-|TRBV7-3|TRBJ2-3|-
TGTGCCAGCAGTAAGGACCCCGAAGATACGCAGTATTTT
CASSKDPEDTQYF
>-|TRBV4-2|TRBJ2-3|TRBD2
TGTGCCAGCAGCCAAGTATCTAGCGGATACACAGATACGCAGTATTTT
CASSQVSSGYTDTQYF
>few|TRBV29-1|TRBJ1-1|-
TGCAGCGTTATCTGGGGTGGGAACACTGAAGCTTTCTTT
CSVIWGGNTEAFF
>-|TRBV19|TRBJ1-2|-
TGTGCCAGTAGTATCTACAGGAGTAGGTACGGCCATGGCTACACCTTC
CASSIYRSRYGHGYTF
>few|TRBV4-3|TRBJ2-7|-
TGCGCCAGCAGCCAAGAAATAGACTCCTACGAGCAGTACTTC
CASSQEIDSYEQYF
>-|TRBV5-6|TRBJ2-7|-
TGTGCCAGCAGCTTGAATCTTGTTTCCTACGAGCAGTACTTC
CASSLNLVSYEQYF
>-|TRBV6-5|TRBJ2-3|TRBD2
TGTGCCAGCAGTTACACACTAGCGGGAGCACAAGATACGCAGTATTTT
CASSYTLAGAQDTQYF
>-|TRBV10-3|TRBJ2-7|-
TGTGCCATCAGTGAGCAAGGCGAGTACGAGCAGTACTTC
CAISEQGEYEQYF
>few|TRBV7-3|TRBJ2-1|TRBD2
TGTGCCAGCAGCTTAAGGCCCCCGGGACTAGCCTCGGCCTACAATGAGCAGTTCTTC
CASSLRPPGLASAYNEQFF
>-|TRBV29-1|TRBJ2-2|-
TGCAGCGTCCGGTTGACTAAAAACACCGGGGAGCTGTTTTTT
CSVRLTKNTGELFF
>few|TRBV11-3|TRBJ2-5|TRBD1
TGTGCCAGCAGCTCGGGACAGGACCAAGAGACCCAGTACTTC
CASSSGQDQETQYF
>-|TRBV29-1|TRBJ2-3|TRBD1
TGCAGCGTTGTGGGGACAGGTTTTTCCACAGATACGCAGTATTTT
CSVVGTGFSTDTQYF
>many|TRBV5-6|TRBJ1-4|TRBD1
TGTGCCAGCAGCCCCGGGGACAGGGGAAATGAAAAACTGTTTTTT
CASSPGDRGNEKLFF
>-|TRBV9|TRBJ2-3|TRBD2
TGTGCCAGCAGCAAGGGGACTAGCGGGGCTAGCACAGATACGCAGTATTTT
CASSKGTSGASTDTQYF